This TCR beta chain comes out of a study of T cell repertoires in cytomegalovirus infection. Study details: Based on public TCR beta signatures, there were indications of CMV infection and of a matching HLA type.

This clonotype has at least ten counts. The CDR3 is 12 amino acids. V lost 8 bases, J lost 5 bases, and 6 bases stayed unmatched. Germline CDR1 DFQATT, CDR2 SNEGSKA (reference sequence). TCRdb independently ran MiXCR on the reads; one entry per CDR3 protein. The sample holds about 240,000 distinct CDR3 sequences; around 6.4% are singletons and the top ten take under 7.5%. The clonotype comes from a human donor in good health (CMV status not recorded). Some clones in this sample may be carry-over from other donors' samples. The V and J genes are TRBV20-1 and TRBJ2-3; TRBD2 aligns across 8 bases. Sequenced material: PBMCs. The CDR3 here is CSTGGEGDTQYF. In DNA, the CDR3 is TGCAGTACCGGGGGGGAGGGAGATACGCAGTATTTT.